The next 10 T cell receptor beta chains were all read from a single sample in a study of blood T cell repertoires in COVID-19. Clones were sequenced by immunoSEQ multiplex PCR, and TCRdb holds only the in-frame ones, with some missing. The sample records around 200,000 clones, 70% to 90% being singletons. Sequenced sample: peripheral blood. The source is a human donor with active or convalescent COVID-19. The donor label of this sample is uncertain.

V gene TRBV28 combines with J gene TRBJ1-1, with 9 bases aligning to TRBD1. The CDR3 contains 13 residues. Germline loops: CDR1 MDHEN, CDR2 SYDVKM. V was pared by 3 bases and J by 9 bases, with 5 bases of the junction left unmatched. The CDR3 DNA reads TGTGCCAGCAGTTTCGGGGGACAGGGAAAAGCTTTCTTT. Translation gives CASSFGGQGKAFF.

The chain is built from TRBV3-1 (or the pseudogene TRBV3-2) and TRBJ2-1; 15 bases agree with TRBD2. This CDR3 comprises 15 residues. Trimming removed 5 bases from V and 7 bases from J; junction bases left unmatched: 3. CDR1 and CDR2 (germline): LGHDT, YNNKEL (reference sequence). The DNA of the CDR3 is TGTGCCAGCAGCGCGGGACTAGCGGGAGGAAATGAGCAGTTCTTC. Amino acids: CASSAGLAGGNEQFF.

This clone has more than one count but fewer than ten. This chain uses TRBV5-1 with TRBJ2-5, with TRBD2 matching over 10 bases. Per germline, CDR1 SGHRS and CDR2 YFSETQ. Losses at the gene ends were 4 bases for V and 5 bases for J; bases not matched to a gene: 8. The CDR3 consists of 15 residues. CDR3 in DNA: TGCGCCAGCAGCAGGGCTAGCGGGAGAAAGGAGACCCAGTACTTC. Translating it yields CASSRASGRKETQYF.

This chain joins TRBV16 and TRBJ2-1; possibly TRBD1 for D (5 bases). Germline CDR1 is KGHSY and CDR2 is FQNENV. Trimming cost V 8 bases and J 0 bases, with 14 bases left between them. This CDR3 is 15 amino acids long. The CDR3 DNA is TGTGCCAGCGGTATTGGACACAGCTCCTACAATGAGCAGTTCTTC. It yields the protein CASGIGHSSYNEQFF.

The rearrangement links TRBV7-4 to TRBJ2-2; the D gene is possibly TRBD1 (5 bases). The germline V and J ends were trimmed by 2 bases and 7 bases, with 14 bases remaining between them. Per the germline V gene, CDR1 is SGHVT and CDR2 is SQSDAQ. The CDR3 has 15 amino acids. The CDR3 DNA is TGTGCCAGCAGCTTAATTTGGGGCCCAGGCGGGGAGCTGTTTTTT. Translating gives CASSLIWGPGGELFF.

CDR3 residues: CASSADRVRFF. The CDR3 bases are TGTGCCAGCAGTGCGGACAGGGTTCGTTTCTTT. The rearrangement joins TRBV2 to TRBJ1-1, with 8 bases that match TRBD1. The ends lost 4 bases at V and 13 bases at J; junction bases unmatched: 5. The CDR3 runs 11 residues. Per the germline V gene, CDR1 is SNHLY and CDR2 is FYNNEI.

The V gene is TRBV5-1, the J gene TRBJ2-1; 8 bases agree with TRBD2. After removal of 2 bases from V and 12 bases from J, the junction contained 13 bases not matched to a gene. The V gene's germline CDR1 is SGHRS and CDR2 YFSETQ. CDR3 length: 15 amino acids. The CDR3 loop reads CASSLEPGLEVRQFF. Written as DNA, the CDR3 is TGCGCCAGCAGCTTAGAGCCGGGACTAGAGGTACGGCAGTTCTTC.

The chain carries TRBV27 and TRBJ2-7, with 9 positions matching TRBD2. Germline V lookup: CDR1 MNHEY, CDR2 SMNVEV (reference sequence). J lost 2 bases, V lost 7 bases, and 6 bases had no gene match. The CDR3 contains 14 residues. For the CDR3, the DNA is TGTGCCAGCACCCGTGGCGGGGGGGCCTACGAGCAGTACTTC. It specifies CASTRGGGAYEQYF.

The rearrangement joins TRBV19 to TRBJ2-7; D is ambiguous. Trimming stripped 5 bases from V and 2 bases from J, with 10 bases between. The CDR3 has 13 residues. CDR1 and CDR2 (germline): LNHDA, SQIVND (reference sequence). The CDR3 sequence is CASSPYATYEQYF. CDR3 nucleotide sequence: TGTGCCAGTAGTCCCTACGCGACCTACGAGCAGTACTTC.

The rearrangement uses TRBV5-4 and TRBJ1-3; possible D gene TRBD1, 5 bases. Trimming took off 5 bases at V and 4 bases at J, with 13 bases between the two ends. CDR3 size: 14 residues. Germline lookup yields CDR1 SGHNT and CDR2 YYREEE (reference sequence). The CDR3 here is CASSPGGIGNTIYF. CDR3 in DNA: TGTGCCAGCAGTCCGGGGGGGATCGGAAACACCATATATTTT.